This TCR beta chain was recorded in a study of CD8+CD57+ T cells in acquired aplastic anemia. Looking at the study overall: DNA per sorted CD4+ or CD8+ sample ranged roughly 0.17 to 27.4 ug, averaging roughly 3.2 ug. Average CD4+ read depth in healthy donors was some 11 million reads.

The V gene end was trimmed by 6 bases and the J gene end by 9 bases; junction bases not matched to a gene: 10. CDR1 and CDR2 from the germline V gene are SNHLY and FYNNEI. The CDR3 loop spans 15 amino acids. CDR3 and TCR beta VDJ profiling relied on a genomic DNA template. One entry per CDR3 protein, called by TCRdb with MiXCR from the reads. The sample records some 45,000 distinct CDR3 sequences, 65% to 70% being singletons. The clonotype comes from a human donor in good health, serving as a control. The V and J genes are TRBV2 and TRBJ2-1; TRBD1 aligns across 11 bases. The sample taken for sequencing was sorted CD4+, CD8+, or CD8+CD57+ T cells (not recorded which) from PBMCs. This CDR3 reads CASSVGGQGGGEQFF. The CDR3 DNA is TGTGCCAGCAGCGTCGGGGGACAGGGGGGAGGTGAGCAGTTCTTC. Full variable domain (rest looked up from reference TRBV2 and TRBJ2-1): EPEVTQTPSHQVTQMGQEVILRCVPISNHLYFYWYRQILGQKVEFLVSFYNNEISEKSEIFDDQFSVERPDGSNFTLKIRSTKLEDSAMYFCASSVGGQGGGEQFFGPGTRLTVL.